This T cell receptor beta chain derives from a study of technical replicates of blood from several donors. This clone was observed a handful of times. The germline CDR1 and CDR2 sequences are KGHSH and LQKENI. CDR3 length equals 13 residues. The ends were cut back, 2 bases at V and 3 bases at J, with 7 bases in the middle. Here immunoSEQ multiplex PCR was the method, and the copy in TCRdb shows in-frame clones only, minus some. This table holds more than 65,000 clones, about nine tenths found once. Sequencing was done on a sample of T cells isolated from PBMCs. This clonotype was obtained from a human donor in good health. Some clones in this sample may be carry-over from other donors' samples. This chain joins TRBV18 and TRBJ1-1; D possibly corresponds to TRBD1 (5 bases). CDR3 nucleotide sequence: TGTGCCAGCTCACCAGAGACAGACACTGAAGCTTTCTTT. Protein: CASSPETDTEAFF. Drawing the rest from reference TRBV18 and TRBJ1-1, the complete variable domain is NAGVMQNPRHLVRRRGQEARLRCSPMKGHSHVYWYRQLPEEGLKFMVYLQKENIIDESGMPKERFSAEFPKEGPSILRIQQVVRGDSAAYFCASSPETDTEAFFGQGTRLTVV.